This passage covers 6 T cell receptor beta chains from one sample sequenced in a study of blood T cell repertoires in COVID-19. Profiled with immunoSEQ multiplex PCR; TCRdb holds only in-frame clones, not every one. The table includes around 370,000 clones, around 91% detected once. What was sequenced was peripheral blood. The receptors originated from a man between 18 and 29 years old with active or convalescent COVID-19.

V usage is TRBV7-8 and J usage is TRBJ1-5, with TRBD1 as a possible D gene (6 bases). Trimming took off 1 base at V and 5 bases at J, with 15 bases between the two ends. CDR1 is SGHVS and CDR2 is FQNEAQ in the germline V gene. The CDR3 has 16 amino acids. In DNA form, the CDR3 reads TGTGCCAGCAGCTTAGAATACAGGGAGCGCGATCAGCCCCAGCATTTT. Encoded protein: CASSLEYRERDQPQHF.

The chain couples TRBV6-5 to TRBJ1-4; possible D gene TRBD1, 6 bases. Trimming left V 6 bases short and J 2 bases short, with 13 bases between. CDR1 and CDR2 (germline): MNHEY, SVGAGI. The CDR3 spans 15 residues. The CDR3 loop is CASSPGRGTNEKLFF. CDR3 in DNA: TGTGCCAGCAGCCCCGGTAGGGGGACTAATGAAAAACTGTTTTTT.

This sequence joins TRBV15 and TRBJ1-4; D gene ambiguous. Germline V gene sequence: CDR1 LNHNV, CDR2 YYDKDF (reference sequence). V was shortened by 0 bases and J by 8 bases, with 13 bases between the two germline ends. The CDR3 runs 15 residues. CDR3 DNA sequence: TGTGCCACCAGCAGAGATCCAGGACCGGGGGAAAAACTGTTTTTT. Amino acids: CATSRDPGPGEKLFF. The variable domain in full, with the rest retrieved from reference TRBV15 and TRBJ1-4, is DAMVIQNPRYQVTQFGKPVTLSCSQTLNHNVMYWYQQKSSQAPKLLFHYYDKDFNNEADTPDNFQSRRPNTSFCFLDIRSPGLGDTAMYLCATSRDPGPGEKLFFGSGTQLSVL.

The chain links TRBV6-5 to TRBJ2-2; D gene ambiguous. Trimming stripped 6 bases from V and 3 bases from J, with 14 bases between. The CDR3 extends over 15 amino acids. Germline CDR1 is MNHEY and CDR2 is SVGAGI. CDR3 protein: CASRVGPAYTGELFF. In DNA, the CDR3 is TGTGCCAGCAGGGTGGGCCCAGCATACACCGGGGAGCTGTTTTTT.

This rearrangement joins TRBV9 to TRBJ1-1; D gene uncertain. This CDR3 region has 14 residues. V was clipped by 0 bases and J by 1 base, with 7 bases between them. CDR1 SGDLS and CDR2 YYNGEE come from the germline V gene. The CDR3 DNA is TGTGCCAGCAGCGTAGCTCAGGCGAACACTGAAGCTTTCTTT. This codes for CASSVAQANTEAFF.

The chain joins TRBV7-2 to TRBJ2-3; 12 bases are shared with TRBD2. Germline CDR1 is SGHTA and CDR2 is FQGNSA. The J segment lost 1 base and the V segment lost 3 bases, leaving 5 bases of the junction unmatched. This CDR3 has 17 amino acids. As DNA, the CDR3 is TGTGCCAGCAGCTTCGCTAGCGGGGGGGCGGGCACAGATACGCAGTATTTT. Its protein product is CASSFASGGAGTDTQYF.